These T cell receptor beta chains were read from a single sample in a study of blood T cell repertoires in COVID-19. The repertoire was sequenced with immunoSEQ multiplex PCR; TCRdb's copy has only in-frame clones and lacks some. Here the sample spans approximately 200,000 clones, roughly four fifths being singletons. Sequencing input: PBMCs or T cells enriched from blood (not recorded which). These receptor sequences come from a man aged 35 to 55 who had recovered from COVID-19. Both conserved end residues are part of each CDR3. The D gene is left open where the match is weak. Clone size appears in some rows only: once, few, many, or a class for an expanded clone.

TRBJ1-2	-	-	TRBV19	CASSISGTGVYGYTF	TGTGCCAGTAGTATTAGTGGAACGGGGGTCTATGGCTACACCTTC
TRBJ2-7	once	TRBD1	TRBV5-4	CASSLKIDFQGANEQYF	TGTGCCAGCAGCTTGAAGATTGATTTCCAGGGGGCGAACGAGCAGTACTTC
TRBJ2-1	-	TRBD2	TRBV15	CATSRDRTSGNEQFF	TGTGCCACCAGCAGAGATCGGACTAGCGGCAATGAGCAGTTCTTC
TRBJ1-4	-	TRBD1	TRBV19	CASSITRTGINEKLFF	TGTGCCAGTAGTATTACCCGGACAGGGATTAATGAAAAACTGTTTTTT
TRBJ2-7	-	-	TRBV3-1/TRBV3-2	CASSQAYEQYF	TGTGCCAGCAGCCAAGCGTACGAGCAGTACTTC
TRBJ1-5	-	TRBD1	TRBV24-1	CATSETGGAGNQPQHF	TGTGCCACCAGTGAAACAGGGGGCGCCGGCAATCAGCCCCAGCATTTT
TRBJ1-6	-	-	TRBV11-2	CASSAFEGYSPLHF	TGTGCCAGCAGCGCCTTCGAGGGTTATTCACCCCTCCACTTT
TRBJ2-1	-	TRBD2	TRBV5-1	CASSFTGGITYNEQFF	TGCGCCAGCAGCTTTACGGGGGGGATAACTTACAATGAGCAGTTCTTC
TRBJ1-6	few	-	TRBV5-4	CASSLGRQASGSPLHF	TGTGCCAGCAGCTTGGGAAGACAGGCTAGTGGATCACCCCTCCACTTT
TRBJ2-1	-	TRBD2	TRBV6-5	CASRGGSWNEQFF	TGTGCCAGCAGGGGCGGGAGCTGGAATGAGCAGTTCTTC
TRBJ2-7	-	-	TRBV21-1	CASSKEKRGLPGGPYEQYF	TGTGCCAGCAGCAAAGAAAAAAGAGGGCTCCCAGGGGGCCCCTACGAGCAGTACTTC
TRBJ1-2	once	TRBD1	TRBV12-3/TRBV12-4	CASSRDRDYGYTF	TGTGCCAGCAGTCGGGACAGGGACTATGGCTACACCTTC
TRBJ2-7	-	-	TRBV3-1/TRBV3-2	CASSQPQNRAGIGEQYF	TGTGCCAGCAGCCAACCCCAGAACCGGGCAGGGATAGGCGAGCAGTACTTC
TRBJ2-1	-	TRBD2	TRBV5-3	CARSRLQRGGRHNEQFF	TGTGCCAGAAGCCGTCTCCAGCGGGGGGGGCGCCACAATGAGCAGTTCTTC
TRBJ2-7	-	-	TRBV12-2	CASRLAIAGDPYEQYF	TGTGCAAGTCGCTTAGCTATAGCGGGAGACCCCTACGAGCAGTACTTC
TRBJ2-7	-	TRBD1	TRBV6-4	CASRTPGTGGFYEQYF	TGTGCCAGCAGAACCCCCGGGACAGGGGGCTTTTACGAGCAGTACTTC
TRBJ1-2	-	-	TRBV7-9	CASSLEVAVYGYTF	TGTGCCAGCAGCTTAGAGGTAGCCGTTTATGGCTACACCTTC
TRBJ2-2	-	TRBD2	TRBV19	CASSISGLAANTGELFF	TGTGCCAGTAGTATTAGTGGGCTAGCGGCAAACACCGGGGAGCTGTTTTTT
TRBJ2-1	-	-	TRBV28	CASSLYGSYNEQFF	TGTGCCAGCAGTTTATACGGGTCCTACAATGAGCAGTTCTTC
TRBJ2-2	-	-	TRBV5-1	CASSGRGSTGELFF	TGCGCCAGCAGTGGCAGAGGGAGCACCGGGGAGCTGTTTTTT
TRBJ1-2	-	TRBD1	TRBV9	CASSVGTVLRGYNYGYTF	TGTGCCAGCAGCGTCGGGACAGTGCTAAGAGGCTATAACTATGGCTACACCTTC
TRBJ2-1	-	TRBD2	TRBV14	CASSQDVGTIEHEQFF	TGTGCCAGCAGCCAAGATGTCGGGACTATAGAACATGAGCAGTTCTTC
TRBJ2-3	-	TRBD2	TRBV7-9	CASTTLSGRADTQYF	TGTGCCAGCACCACATTAAGCGGGAGGGCAGATACGCAGTATTTT
TRBJ1-2	-	-	TRBV5-8	CASSLGQGNYGYTF	TGTGCCAGCAGCTTGGGTCAGGGAAACTATGGCTACACCTTC
TRBJ2-5	-	-	TRBV27	CASSEATAGGWHQETQYF	TGTGCCAGCAGTGAGGCGACAGCAGGGGGGTGGCACCAAGAGACCCAGTACTTC
TRBJ2-3	-	TRBD2	TRBV19	CASTSGGASTDTQYF	TGTGCCAGTACTAGCGGGGGGGCCAGCACAGATACGCAGTATTTT
TRBJ1-1	once	TRBD1	TRBV30	CACHPGQGAWRGTEAFF	TGTGCCTGCCACCCCGGACAGGGGGCCTGGAGGGGCACTGAAGCTTTCTTT
TRBJ2-1	-	TRBD1	TRBV11-3	CASSGFPGQIYNEQFF	TGTGCCAGCAGCGGATTCCCGGGACAGATCTACAATGAGCAGTTCTTC
TRBJ1-2	few	TRBD1	TRBV19	CATRGTGDNYGYTF	TGTGCCACCCGGGGGACAGGGGATAACTATGGCTACACCTTC
TRBJ1-6	-	-	TRBV5-1	CASSGEASSYNSPLHF	TGCGCCAGCAGCGGGGAGGCAAGCTCCTATAATTCACCCCTCCACTTT
TRBJ2-5	-	TRBD2	TRBV4-1	CASSRGTSGETQYF	TGCGCCAGCAGCAGGGGGACTAGCGGAGAGACCCAGTACTTC
TRBJ1-1	once	-	TRBV6-5	CATKETGARPEAFF	TGTGCCACTAAAGAGACAGGAGCCAGGCCTGAAGCTTTCTTT
TRBJ2-4	-	-	TRBV4-1	CASSQESLRGAKNIQYF	TGCGCCAGCAGCCAAGAATCCCTAAGAGGGGCCAAAAACATTCAGTACTTC
TRBJ2-3	-	-	TRBV4-1	CASSPWPGVVPSTDTQYF	TGCGCCAGCAGTCCGTGGCCAGGGGTAGTACCTAGCACAGATACGCAGTATTTT
TRBJ1-4	-	-	TRBV28	CASSLVGLGEKLFF	TGTGCCAGCAGTTTAGTGGGTCTAGGAGAAAAACTGTTTTTT
TRBJ2-1	-	TRBD1	TRBV29-1	CSVDRHNEQFF	TGCAGCGTGGACAGGCACAATGAGCAGTTCTTC
TRBJ1-5	-	-	TRBV25-1	CASGDGSLNQPQHF	TGTGCTAGTGGAGACGGATCCCTCAATCAGCCCCAGCATTTT
TRBJ1-4	-	TRBD1	TRBV30	CAWSRTGSNEKLFF	TGTGCCTGGAGCAGGACAGGGTCTAATGAAAAACTGTTTTTT
TRBJ2-7	-	TRBD1	TRBV6-2/TRBV6-3	CASSYVRGQGANEQYF	TGTGCCAGCAGTTACGTAAGAGGGCAGGGGGCTAACGAGCAGTACTTC
TRBJ2-3	few	TRBD2	TRBV7-6	CASSVDPTSGVAADTQYF	TGTGCCAGCAGCGTAGACCCGACTAGCGGGGTGGCAGCAGATACGCAGTATTTT